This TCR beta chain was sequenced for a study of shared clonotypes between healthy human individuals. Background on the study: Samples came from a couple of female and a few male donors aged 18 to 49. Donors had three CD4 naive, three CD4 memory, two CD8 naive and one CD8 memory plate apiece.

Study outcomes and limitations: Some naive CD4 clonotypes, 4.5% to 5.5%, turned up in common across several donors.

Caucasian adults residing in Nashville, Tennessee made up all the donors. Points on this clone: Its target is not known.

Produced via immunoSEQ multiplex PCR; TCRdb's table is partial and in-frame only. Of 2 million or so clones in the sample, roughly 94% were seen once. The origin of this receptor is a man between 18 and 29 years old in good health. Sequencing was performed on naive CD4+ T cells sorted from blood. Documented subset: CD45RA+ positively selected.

This CDR3 is CASSFLGGDTEAFF. In DNA, the CDR3 is TGTGCCAGCAGCTTTCTCGGGGGGGACACTGAAGCTTTCTTT. The chain recombines TRBV5-6 with TRBJ1-1; possible D gene TRBD1, 5 bases. V lost 2 bases, J lost 3 bases, and 11 bases lay in between. This CDR3 has 14 residues. CDR1 is SGHDT and CDR2 is YYEEEE in the germline V gene.